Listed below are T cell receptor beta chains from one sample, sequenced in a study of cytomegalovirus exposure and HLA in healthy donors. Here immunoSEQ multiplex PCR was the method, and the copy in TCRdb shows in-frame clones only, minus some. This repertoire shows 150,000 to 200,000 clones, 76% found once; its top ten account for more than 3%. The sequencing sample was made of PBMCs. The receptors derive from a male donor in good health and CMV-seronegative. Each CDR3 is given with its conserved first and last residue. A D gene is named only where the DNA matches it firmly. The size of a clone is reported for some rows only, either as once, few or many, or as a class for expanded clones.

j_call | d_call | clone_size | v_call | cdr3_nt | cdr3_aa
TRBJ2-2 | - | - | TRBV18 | TGTGCCAGCTCAGAGAACCAGGTCACCGGGGAGCTGTTTTTT | CASSENQVTGELFF
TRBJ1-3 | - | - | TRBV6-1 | TGTGCCAGCAGGTCCCAGGGCTTCTCTGGAAACACCATATATTTT | CASRSQGFSGNTIYF
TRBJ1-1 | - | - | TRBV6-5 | TGTGCCAGCAGTTTTACCGGCGGGGTGAACACTGAAGCTTTCTTT | CASSFTGGVNTEAFF
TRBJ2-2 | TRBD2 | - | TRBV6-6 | TGTGCCAGCAGGAACACCGGGGGGGCCACCGGGGAGCTGTTTTTT | CASRNTGGATGELFF
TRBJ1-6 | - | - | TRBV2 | TGTGCCAGCAGTGTTACAGCAGCTAATTCACCCCTCCACTTT | CASSVTAANSPLHF
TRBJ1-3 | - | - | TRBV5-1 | TGCGCCAGCAGCTTGGACGGAGAATCTGGAAACACCATATATTTT | CASSLDGESGNTIYF
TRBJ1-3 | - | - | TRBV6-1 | TGTGCCAGCAGTGAACACCTTCAGGGTATAGTTGGAAACACCATATATTTT | CASSEHLQGIVGNTIYF
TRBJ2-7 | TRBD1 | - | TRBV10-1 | TGCGCCCCCCGACAGGGGTCGAGCTCCTACGAGCAGTACTTC | CAPRQGSSSYEQYF
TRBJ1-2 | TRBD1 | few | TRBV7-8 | TGTGCCAGCAGCATACAACAGGGGGCAGGTGGCTACACCTTC | CASSIQQGAGGYTF
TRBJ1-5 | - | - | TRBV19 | TGTGCCGTGGGGCAGGGCTTTCAGCCCCAGCATTTT | CAVGQGFQPQHF
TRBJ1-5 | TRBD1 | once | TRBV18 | TGTGCCAGCTCACCATCGGGACAGGGGGGCCATGGCAATCAGCCCCAGCATTTT | CASSPSGQGGHGNQPQHF
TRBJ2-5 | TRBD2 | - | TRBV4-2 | TGTGCCAGCAGCCAGCCGACGGGACTAGCGGGAGAGACCCAGTACTTC | CASSQPTGLAGETQYF
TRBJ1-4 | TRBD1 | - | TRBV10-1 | TGCGCCACCACTGGGACAGTTTATGAAAAACTGTTTTTT | CATTGTVYEKLFF
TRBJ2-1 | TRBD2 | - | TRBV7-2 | TGTGCCAGCAGCTCCCAAGCGGGGGGTCCGTACGGTGAGCAGTTCTTC | CASSSQAGGPYGEQFF
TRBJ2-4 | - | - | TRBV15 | TGTGCCACCAGCAGAGATCAGGGCTCATCCGTAACCAAAAACATTCAGTACTTC | CATSRDQGSSVTKNIQYF
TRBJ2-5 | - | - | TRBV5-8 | TGTGCCAGCAGCTTGGCTGGTGCAGGGGCGGATGAGACCCGGTACTTC | CASSLAGAGADETRYF
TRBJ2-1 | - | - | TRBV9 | TGTGCCAGCAGCGTTTTCGGAGACTCCTACAATGAGCAGTTCTTC | CASSVFGDSYNEQFF
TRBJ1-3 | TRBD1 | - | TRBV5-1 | TGCGCCAGCAGCTTGGGGACAGGGAGCTCTGGAAACACCATATATTTT | CASSLGTGSSGNTIYF
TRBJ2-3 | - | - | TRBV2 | TGTGCCAGCAGTGTAGGGGTTGGAGATACGCAGTATTTT | CASSVGVGDTQYF
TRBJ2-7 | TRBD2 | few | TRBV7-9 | TGTGCCAGCAGCTTAGCTGGGAGGGCGGACGAGCAGTACTTC | CASSLAGRADEQYF
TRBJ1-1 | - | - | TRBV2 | TGTGCCAGCAGTCCACAGGAAGACACTGAAGCTTTCTTT | CASSPQEDTEAFF
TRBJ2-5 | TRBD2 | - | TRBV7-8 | TGTGCCAGCAGCAAGGGACTAGCGGGAGCCCCGTACCAAGAGACCCAGTACTTC | CASSKGLAGAPYQETQYF
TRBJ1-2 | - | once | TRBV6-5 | TGTGCCAGCACCGCGGGCTCTGGCTACACCTTC | CASTAGSGYTF
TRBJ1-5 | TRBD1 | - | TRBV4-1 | TGCGCCAGCAGCGGACAGGGCGGTCAGCCCCAGCATTTT | CASSGQGGQPQHF
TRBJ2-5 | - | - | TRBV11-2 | TGTGCCAGCAGCTCCGGTTGGGACAACCAAGAGACCCAGTACTTC | CASSSGWDNQETQYF
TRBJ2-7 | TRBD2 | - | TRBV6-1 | TGTGCCAGCAGTGAAGTCGAAGCGGGAGGGACCTACGAGCAGTACTTC | CASSEVEAGGTYEQYF
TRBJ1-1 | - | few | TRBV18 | TGTGCCAGCTCCGCGGGAGAGGGAACTGAAGCTTTCTTT | CASSAGEGTEAFF
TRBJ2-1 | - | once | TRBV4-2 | TGTGCCAGCAGCCTTACAGGCGGGGCAAGGGAGCAGTTCTTC | CASSLTGGAREQFF
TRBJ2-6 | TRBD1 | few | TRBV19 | TGTGCCAGTAGTCCTGGGACAGGTGGAACCCCTGGGGCCAACGTCCTGACTTTC | CASSPGTGGTPGANVLTF
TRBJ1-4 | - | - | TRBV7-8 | TGTGCCAGCAGCTTAGGAGGGGGGGACGAAAAACTGTTTTTT | CASSLGGGDEKLFF
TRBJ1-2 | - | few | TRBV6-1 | TGTGCCAGCAGTGAAGGGGGCAGTCCCTATGGCTACACCTTC | CASSEGGSPYGYTF
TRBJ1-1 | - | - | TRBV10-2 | TGCGCCAGCAGTGCCCCCGGGAACACTGAAGCTTTCTTT | CASSAPGNTEAFF
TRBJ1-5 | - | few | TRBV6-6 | TGTGCCAGCAGTTACGGGAGGCGAGATAGCAATCAGCCCCAGCATTTT | CASSYGRRDSNQPQHF
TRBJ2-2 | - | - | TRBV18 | TGTGCCAGCTCCCGGGCACAGCGGACTAAAGTAAACACCGGGGAGCTGTTTTTT | CASSRAQRTKVNTGELFF
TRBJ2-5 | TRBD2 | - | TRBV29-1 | TGCAGCGTTGACGGCTCAACGGGGGGGGAGACCCAGTACTTC | CSVDGSTGGETQYF
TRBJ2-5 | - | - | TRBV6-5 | TGTGCCAGCAGTCCCCTCAGTTGGAGGACCCAGTACTTC | CASSPLSWRTQYF
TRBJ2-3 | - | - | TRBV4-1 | TGCGCCAGCAGCCCTCTAGGACACCGAAGCACAGATACGCAGTATTTT | CASSPLGHRSTDTQYF
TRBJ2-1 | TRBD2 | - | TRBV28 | TGTGCCAGCAGTTCCCAGAGAGCGGGAGGGTCCTACAATGAGCAGTTCTTC | CASSSQRAGGSYNEQFF
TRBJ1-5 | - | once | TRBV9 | TGTGCCAGCAGCGTAGGTCCAGGGCAAGGGCCCCAGCATTTT | CASSVGPGQGPQHF
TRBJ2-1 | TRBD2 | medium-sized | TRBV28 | TGTGCCAGCAGTACGGGAGGGCCGGCAAATGAGCAGTTCTTC | CASSTGGPANEQFF
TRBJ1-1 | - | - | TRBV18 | TGTGCCAGCTCACCACCTGGGGCTCTGAACACTGAAGCTTTCTTT | CASSPPGALNTEAFF
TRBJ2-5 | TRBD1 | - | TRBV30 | TGTGCCTGGAGTCCGACAGGGGTTAGGGAGACCCAGTACTTC | CAWSPTGVRETQYF
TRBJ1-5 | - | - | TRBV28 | TGTGCCAGCAGGAGGGAGGCTAGCAATCAGCCCCAGCATTTT | CASRREASNQPQHF
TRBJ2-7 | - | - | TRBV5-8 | TGTGCCAGCAGCTTTAGGACCCTAGCGTCCGAGCAGTACTTC | CASSFRTLASEQYF
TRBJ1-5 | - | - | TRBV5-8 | TGTGCCAGCAGCTTGGTGGGCCAACGGGGGCCCCAGCATTTT | CASSLVGQRGPQHF
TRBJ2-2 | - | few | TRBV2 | TGTGCCAGCAGTGAAACAGGGCTGAACACCGGGGAGCTGTTTTTT | CASSETGLNTGELFF